This T cell receptor beta chain stems from a study of cytomegalovirus exposure and HLA in healthy donors. The PCR ran on 60 Vbeta and 13 Jbeta primers. Clones were sequenced by immunoSEQ multiplex PCR, and TCRdb holds only the in-frame ones, with some missing. Its table records about 70,000 clones. This sequence was found in a female donor in good health and CMV-seropositive. The sequenced sample consisted of PBMCs.

The CDR3, as DNA: TGTGCCAGCAGTGGCCGAGGACAGTCAGAAGCTTTCTTT. Translating it yields CASSGRGQSEAFF. The V and J genes are TRBV6-1 and TRBJ1-1; D is perhaps TRBD1 (6 bases). This CDR3 contains 13 residues. Germline loops: CDR1 MNHNS, CDR2 SASEGT. Between the trimmed V and J ends, which lost 4 bases and 8 bases, there was a span of 14 bases.